The 9 T cell receptor beta chains below were found in one sample sequenced in a study of OX40 agonist ivuxolimab in advanced cancers. The repertoire was sequenced with immunoSEQ multiplex PCR; TCRdb's copy has only in-frame clones and lacks some. The data show about 46,000 clones, about 90% seen once. Material: CD4+ or CD8+ T cells sorted from blood, obtained in a trial of the OX40 agonist ivuxolimab. The receptors were gathered from an adult with an advanced solid tumor such as melanoma, head and neck, liver or kidney cancer.

This chain links TRBV30 with TRBJ2-7, with a possible D match to TRBD2 (6 bases). Trimming cost V 3 bases and J 0 bases, with 6 bases left between them. The CDR3 consists of 12 residues. Germline V gene lookup returns CDR1 GTSNPN and CDR2 SVGIG (reference sequence). This CDR3 reads CAWSGGSYEQYF. The CDR3 DNA reads as TGTGCCTGGAGCGGGGGCTCCTACGAGCAGTACTTC.

The chain recombines TRBV27 with TRBJ1-1; D is uncertain. CDR1 MNHEY and CDR2 SMNVEV come from the germline V gene (reference sequence). V lost 0 bases and J 4 bases, leaving 6 bases between the germline ends. This CDR3 has 13 residues. CDR3 residues: CASSLSLGTEAFF. CDR3 coding DNA: TGTGCCAGCAGTTTATCGTTGGGCACTGAAGCTTTCTTT.

Sample share makes this clone medium-sized. The rearrangement uses TRBV6-1 and TRBJ1-2; maybe TRBD1 (6 bases). Looked up from germline, CDR1 is MNHNS and CDR2 is SASEGT. V was cut by 2 bases and J by 5 bases, with 12 bases left in between. The CDR3 spans 14 residues. The CDR3 sequence is CASSEFHREYGYTF. CDR3 nucleotides: TGTGCCAGCAGTGAATTTCACAGGGAATATGGCTACACCTTC.

V is TRBV5-1 and J is TRBJ2-7; D is uncertain. The V end lost 0 bases, the J end lost 2 bases, and 9 bases lay between the germline ends. The CDR3 runs 14 residues. Germline values: CDR1 SGHRS, CDR2 YFSETQ. The CDR3 sequence: CASSLVDGPYEQYF. CDR3 coding DNA: TGCGCCAGCAGCTTGGTTGATGGACCCTACGAGCAGTACTTC.

The V and J genes are TRBV7-9 and TRBJ2-7; tentatively, D is TRBD1 or TRBD2 (5 bases each). Trimming removed 4 bases at V and 3 bases at J, with 19 bases between. The germline CDR1 and CDR2 sequences are SEHNR and FQNEAQ (reference sequence). The CDR3 totals 16 residues. The DNA of the CDR3 is TGTGCCAGCAGCTCAATCCGCCGGGACGAAAGCTACGAGCAGTACTTC. Encoded protein: CASSSIRRDESYEQYF. The entire variable domain, with the rest obtained from reference TRBV7-9 and TRBJ2-7, is as follows: DTGVSQNPRHKITKRGQNVTFRCDPISEHNRLYWYRQTLGQGPEFLTYFQNEAQLEKSRLLSDRFSAERPKGSFSTLEIQRTEQGDSAMYLCASSSIRRDESYEQYFGPGTRLTVT.

The J gene is TRBJ2-3, the V gene TRBV6-6; D is uncertain. V was clipped by 4 bases and J by 5 bases, with 7 bases between them. Germline CDR1 and CDR2: MNHNY and SVGAGI (reference sequence). This CDR3 spans 12 amino acids. The CDR3 region has the DNA TGTGCCAGCAGTTCCCAGCGAGATACGCAGTATTTT. Translated: CASSSQRDTQYF.

This chain joins TRBV9 and TRBJ2-5, with a possible D match to TRBD1 (5 bases). This CDR3 contains 14 residues. Germline-derived CDR1 and CDR2 are SGDLS and YYNGEE. V was clipped by 0 bases and J by 5 bases, with 11 bases between them. The CDR3 sequence: CASSVAQGWETQYF. The CDR3, as DNA: TGTGCCAGCAGCGTAGCTCAGGGCTGGGAGACCCAGTACTTC.

This clone was seen a single time. The chain couples TRBV18 to TRBJ1-5, with TRBD1 as a possible D gene (5 bases). The CDR3 extends over 14 amino acids. Looked up from germline, CDR1 is KGHSH and CDR2 is LQKENI. Trimming cost V 6 bases and J 2 bases, with 11 bases left between them. The CDR3 coding sequence is TGTGCCAGCTCCGGGGGGGGTGGCAATCAGCCCCAGCATTTT. This translates into CASSGGGGNQPQHF.

The V and J genes are TRBV29-1 and TRBJ2-3; D possibly corresponds to TRBD2 (6 bases). Trimming pared 4 bases from V and 3 bases from J, leaving 14 bases between. Germline lookup yields CDR1 SQVTM and CDR2 ANQGSEA. The CDR3 length is 14 residues. This CDR3 is CSVVGEDRTDTQYF. CDR3 bases: TGCAGCGTTGTGGGGGAGGATCGGACAGATACGCAGTATTTT.